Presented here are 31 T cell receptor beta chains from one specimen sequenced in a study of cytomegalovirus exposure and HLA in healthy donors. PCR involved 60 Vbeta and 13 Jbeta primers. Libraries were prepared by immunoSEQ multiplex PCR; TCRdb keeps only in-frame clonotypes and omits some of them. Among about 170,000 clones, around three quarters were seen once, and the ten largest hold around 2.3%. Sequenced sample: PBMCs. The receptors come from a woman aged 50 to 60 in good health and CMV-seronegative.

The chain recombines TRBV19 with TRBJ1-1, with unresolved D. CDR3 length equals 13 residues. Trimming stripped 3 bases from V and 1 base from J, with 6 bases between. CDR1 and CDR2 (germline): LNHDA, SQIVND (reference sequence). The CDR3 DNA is TGTGCCAGTAGTATTCCGGGGAACACTGAAGCTTTCTTT. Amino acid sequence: CASSIPGNTEAFF.

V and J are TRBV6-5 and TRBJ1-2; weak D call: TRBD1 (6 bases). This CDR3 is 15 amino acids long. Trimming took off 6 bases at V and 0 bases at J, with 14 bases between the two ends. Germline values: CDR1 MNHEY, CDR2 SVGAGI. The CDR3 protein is CASRNRDPANYGYTF. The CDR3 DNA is TGTGCCAGCAGGAACAGGGACCCCGCTAACTATGGCTACACCTTC.

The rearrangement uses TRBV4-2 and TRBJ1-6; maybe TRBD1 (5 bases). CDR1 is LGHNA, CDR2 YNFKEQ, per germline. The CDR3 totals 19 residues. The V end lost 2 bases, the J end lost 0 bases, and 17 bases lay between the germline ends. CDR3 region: CASSQQGEGESSYNSPLHF. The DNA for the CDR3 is TGTGCCAGCAGCCAACAAGGGGAGGGAGAAAGCTCCTATAATTCACCCCTCCACTTT.

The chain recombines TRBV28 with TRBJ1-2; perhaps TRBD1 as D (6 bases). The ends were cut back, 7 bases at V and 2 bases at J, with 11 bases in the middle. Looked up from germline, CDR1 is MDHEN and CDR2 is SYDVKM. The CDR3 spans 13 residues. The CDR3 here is CASTLTGNYGYTF. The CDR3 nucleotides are TGTGCCAGCACCCTAACAGGGAACTATGGCTACACCTTC.

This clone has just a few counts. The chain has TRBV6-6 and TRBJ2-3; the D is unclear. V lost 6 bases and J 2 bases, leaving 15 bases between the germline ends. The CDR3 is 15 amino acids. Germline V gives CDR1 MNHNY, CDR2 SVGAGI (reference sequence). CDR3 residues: CASRFLARSTDTQYF. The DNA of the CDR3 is TGTGCCAGCAGGTTTTTGGCCAGATCCACAGATACGCAGTATTTT.

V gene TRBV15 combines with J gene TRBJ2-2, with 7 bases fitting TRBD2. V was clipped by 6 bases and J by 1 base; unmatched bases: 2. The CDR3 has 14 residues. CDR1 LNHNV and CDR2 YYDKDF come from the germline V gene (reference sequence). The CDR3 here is CATRASGNTGELFF. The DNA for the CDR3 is TGTGCCACCAGGGCTAGCGGGAACACCGGGGAGCTGTTTTTT.

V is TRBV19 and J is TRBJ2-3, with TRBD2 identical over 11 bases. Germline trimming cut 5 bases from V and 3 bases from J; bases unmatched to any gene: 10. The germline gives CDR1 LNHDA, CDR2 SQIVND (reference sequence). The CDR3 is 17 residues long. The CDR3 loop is CASSAPRLAGWTDTQYF. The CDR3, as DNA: TGTGCCAGTAGTGCCCCGAGACTAGCGGGATGGACAGATACGCAGTATTTT.

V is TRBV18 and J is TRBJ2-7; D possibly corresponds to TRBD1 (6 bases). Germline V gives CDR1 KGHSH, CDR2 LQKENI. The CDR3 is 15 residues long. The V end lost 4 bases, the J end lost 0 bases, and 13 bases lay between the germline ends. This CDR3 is CASSRTGSSSYEQYF. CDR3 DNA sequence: TGTGCCAGCTCACGCACAGGGTCGAGCTCCTACGAGCAGTACTTC.

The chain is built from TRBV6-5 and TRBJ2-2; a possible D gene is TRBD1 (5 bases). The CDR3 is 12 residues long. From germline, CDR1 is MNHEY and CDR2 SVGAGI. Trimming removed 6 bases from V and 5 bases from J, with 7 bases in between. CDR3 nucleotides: TGTGCCAGCAGAAGGGGTACCGGGGAGCTGTTTTTT. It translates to CASRRGTGELFF.

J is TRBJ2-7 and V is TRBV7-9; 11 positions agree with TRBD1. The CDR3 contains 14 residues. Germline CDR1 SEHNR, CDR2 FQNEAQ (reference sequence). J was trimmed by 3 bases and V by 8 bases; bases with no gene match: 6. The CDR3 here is CASGPGTGGYEQYF. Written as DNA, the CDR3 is TGTGCCAGCGGCCCCGGGACAGGGGGCTACGAGCAGTACTTC.

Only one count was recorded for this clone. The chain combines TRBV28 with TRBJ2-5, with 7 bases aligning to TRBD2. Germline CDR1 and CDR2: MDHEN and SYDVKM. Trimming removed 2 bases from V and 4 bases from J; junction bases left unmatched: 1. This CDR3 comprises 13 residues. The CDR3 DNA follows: TGTGCCAGCAGTTTAGGACTAGTAGAGACCCAGTACTTC. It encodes CASSLGLVETQYF. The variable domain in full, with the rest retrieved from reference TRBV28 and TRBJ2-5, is DVKVTQSSRYLVKRTGEKVFLECVQDMDHENMFWYRQDPGLGLRLIYFSYDVKMKEKGDIPEGYSVSREKKERFSLILESASTNQTSMYLCASSLGLVETQYFGPGTRLLVL.

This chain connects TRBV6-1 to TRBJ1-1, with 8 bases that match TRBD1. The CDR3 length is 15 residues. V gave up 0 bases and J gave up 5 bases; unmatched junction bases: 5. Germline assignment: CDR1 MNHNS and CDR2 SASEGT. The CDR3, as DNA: TGTGCCAGCAGTGAAGCCAGGACAGGGCGGACTGAAGCTTTCTTT. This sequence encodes CASSEARTGRTEAFF.

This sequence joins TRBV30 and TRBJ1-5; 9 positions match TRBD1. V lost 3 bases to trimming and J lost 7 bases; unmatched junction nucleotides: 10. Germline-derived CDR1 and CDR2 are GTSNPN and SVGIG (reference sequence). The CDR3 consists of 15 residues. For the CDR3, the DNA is TGTGCCTGGAGCCGGGCGGGACAGGGTAACCAGCCCCAGCATTTT. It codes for CAWSRAGQGNQPQHF.

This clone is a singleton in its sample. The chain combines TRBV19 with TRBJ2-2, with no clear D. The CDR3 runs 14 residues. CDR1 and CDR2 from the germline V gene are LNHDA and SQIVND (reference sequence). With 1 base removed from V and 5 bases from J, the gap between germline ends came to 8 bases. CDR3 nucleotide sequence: TGTGCCAGTAGTATAGCTCTGGAGACCGGGGAGCTGTTTTTT. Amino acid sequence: CASSIALETGELFF.

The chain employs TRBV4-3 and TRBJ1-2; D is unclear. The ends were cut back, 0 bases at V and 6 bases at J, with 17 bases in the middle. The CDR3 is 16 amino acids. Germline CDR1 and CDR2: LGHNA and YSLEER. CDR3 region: CASSQDRMGGPNGYTF. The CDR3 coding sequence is TGCGCCAGCAGCCAAGATCGAATGGGAGGGCCGAATGGCTACACCTTC.

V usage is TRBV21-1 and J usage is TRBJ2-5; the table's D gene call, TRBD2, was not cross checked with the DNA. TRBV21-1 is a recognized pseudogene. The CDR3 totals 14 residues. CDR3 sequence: CASSKWGVQETQYF. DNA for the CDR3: TGTGCCAGCAGCAAGTGGGGGGTACAAGAGACCCAGTACTTC.

CDR3 in amino acids: CASSSMGGSYNEQFF. CDR3 nucleotides: TGCGCCAGCAGCTCCATGGGGGGCTCCTACAATGAGCAGTTCTTC. The chain has TRBV5-1 and TRBJ2-1; D perhaps matches TRBD2 (6 bases). Germline V gene sequence: CDR1 SGHRS, CDR2 YFSETQ. This CDR3 has 15 residues. The V and J ends lost 3 bases and 0 bases respectively, with 10 bases between them.

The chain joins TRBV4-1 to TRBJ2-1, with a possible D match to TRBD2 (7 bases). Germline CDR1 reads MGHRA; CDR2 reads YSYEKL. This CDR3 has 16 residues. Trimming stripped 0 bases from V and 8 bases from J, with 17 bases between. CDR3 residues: CASSQDPGLGGDEQFF. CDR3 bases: TGCGCCAGCAGCCAAGATCCAGGACTAGGGGGAGATGAGCAGTTCTTC.

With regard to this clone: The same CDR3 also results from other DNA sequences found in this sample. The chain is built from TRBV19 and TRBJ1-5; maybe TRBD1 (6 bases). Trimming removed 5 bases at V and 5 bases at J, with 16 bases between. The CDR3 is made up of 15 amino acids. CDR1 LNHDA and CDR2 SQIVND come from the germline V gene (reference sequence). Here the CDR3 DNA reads TGTGCCAGTAGTTCACTACAGGGAACAGATCAGCCCCAGCATTTT. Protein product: CASSSLQGTDQPQHF.

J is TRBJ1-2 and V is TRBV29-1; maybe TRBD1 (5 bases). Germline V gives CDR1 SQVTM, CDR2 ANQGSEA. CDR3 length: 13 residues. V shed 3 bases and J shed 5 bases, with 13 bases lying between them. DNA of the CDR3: TGCAGCGTTGACGGGACTCAAGGGTATGGCTACACCTTC. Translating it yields CSVDGTQGYGYTF.

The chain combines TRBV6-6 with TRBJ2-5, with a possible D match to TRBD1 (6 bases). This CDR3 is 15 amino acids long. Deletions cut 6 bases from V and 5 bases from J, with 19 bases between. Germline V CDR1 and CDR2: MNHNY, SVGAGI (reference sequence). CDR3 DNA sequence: TGTGCCAGCAGCCCTCTTACTATTCAGGGGGAGACCCAGTACTTC. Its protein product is CASSPLTIQGETQYF.

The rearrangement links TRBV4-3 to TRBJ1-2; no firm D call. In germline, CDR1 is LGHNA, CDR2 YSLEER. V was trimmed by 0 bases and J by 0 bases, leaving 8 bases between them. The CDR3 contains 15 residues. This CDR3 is CASSQDWPANYGYTF. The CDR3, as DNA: TGCGCCAGCAGCCAAGATTGGCCAGCTAACTATGGCTACACCTTC.

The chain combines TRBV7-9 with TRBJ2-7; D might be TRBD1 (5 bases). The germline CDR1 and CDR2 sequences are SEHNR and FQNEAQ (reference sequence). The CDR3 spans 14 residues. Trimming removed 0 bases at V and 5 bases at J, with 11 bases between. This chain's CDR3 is CASSLAAGSDEQYF. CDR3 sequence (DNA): TGTGCCAGCAGCTTAGCAGCAGGGTCCGACGAGCAGTACTTC.

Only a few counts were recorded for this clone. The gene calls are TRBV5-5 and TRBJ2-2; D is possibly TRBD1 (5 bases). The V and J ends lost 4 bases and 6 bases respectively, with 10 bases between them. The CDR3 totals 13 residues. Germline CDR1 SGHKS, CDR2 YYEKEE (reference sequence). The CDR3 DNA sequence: TGTGCCAGCAGCCCGTGGGGCTCCGGGGAGCTGTTTTTT. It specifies CASSPWGSGELFF.

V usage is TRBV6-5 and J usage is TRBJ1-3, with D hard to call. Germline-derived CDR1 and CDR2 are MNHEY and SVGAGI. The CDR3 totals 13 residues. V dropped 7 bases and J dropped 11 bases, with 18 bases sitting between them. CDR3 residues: CASIPEIGFPIYF. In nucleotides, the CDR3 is TGTGCCAGCATTCCGGAGATCGGCTTCCCCATATATTTT.

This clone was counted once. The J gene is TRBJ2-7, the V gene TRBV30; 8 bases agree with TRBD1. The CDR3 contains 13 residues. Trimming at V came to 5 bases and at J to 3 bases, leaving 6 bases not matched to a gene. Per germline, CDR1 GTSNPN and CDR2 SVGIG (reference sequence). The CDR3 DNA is TGTGCCTGGGCCAGGGGGCAGGTCTACGAGCAGTACTTC. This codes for CAWARGQVYEQYF. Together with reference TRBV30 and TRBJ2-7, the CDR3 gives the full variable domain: SQTIHQWPATLVQPVGSPLSLECTVEGTSNPNLYWYRQAAGRGLQLLFYSVGIGQISSEVPQNLSASRPQDRQFILSSKKLLLSDSGFYLCAWARGQVYEQYFGPGTRLTVT.

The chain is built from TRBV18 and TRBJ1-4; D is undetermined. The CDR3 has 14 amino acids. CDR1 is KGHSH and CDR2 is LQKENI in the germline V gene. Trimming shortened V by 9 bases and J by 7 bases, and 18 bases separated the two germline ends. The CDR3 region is CASQTNRGGEKLFF. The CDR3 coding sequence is TGTGCCAGTCAAACAAACCGAGGAGGTGAAAAACTGTTTTTT.

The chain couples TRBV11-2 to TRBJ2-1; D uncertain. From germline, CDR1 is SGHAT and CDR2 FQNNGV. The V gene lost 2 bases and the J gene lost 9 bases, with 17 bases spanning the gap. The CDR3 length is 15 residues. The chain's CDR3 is CASSLISGFIVEQFF. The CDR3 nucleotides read TGTGCCAGCAGCTTAATCTCAGGATTCATCGTTGAGCAGTTCTTC.

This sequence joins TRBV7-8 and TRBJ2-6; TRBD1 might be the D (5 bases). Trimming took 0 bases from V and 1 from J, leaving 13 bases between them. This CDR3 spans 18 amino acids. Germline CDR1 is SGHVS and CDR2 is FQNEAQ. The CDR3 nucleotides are TGTGCCAGCAGCTTAGCAGGGGCCCCACTATCTGGGGCCAACGTCCTGACTTTC. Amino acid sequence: CASSLAGAPLSGANVLTF.

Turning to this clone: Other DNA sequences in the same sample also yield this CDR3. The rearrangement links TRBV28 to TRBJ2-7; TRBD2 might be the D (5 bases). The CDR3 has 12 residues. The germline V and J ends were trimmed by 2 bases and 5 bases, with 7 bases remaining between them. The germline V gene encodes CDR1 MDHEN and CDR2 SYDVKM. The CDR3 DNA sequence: TGTGCCAGCAGTTTACGGGGAAACGAGCAGTACTTC. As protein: CASSLRGNEQYF.

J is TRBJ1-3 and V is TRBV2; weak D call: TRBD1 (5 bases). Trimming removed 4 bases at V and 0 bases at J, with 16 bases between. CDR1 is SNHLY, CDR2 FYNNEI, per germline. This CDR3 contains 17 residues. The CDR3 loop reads CASSGLRRGNSGNTIYF. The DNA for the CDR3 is TGTGCCAGCAGTGGGTTGAGGCGGGGGAACTCTGGAAACACCATATATTTT.